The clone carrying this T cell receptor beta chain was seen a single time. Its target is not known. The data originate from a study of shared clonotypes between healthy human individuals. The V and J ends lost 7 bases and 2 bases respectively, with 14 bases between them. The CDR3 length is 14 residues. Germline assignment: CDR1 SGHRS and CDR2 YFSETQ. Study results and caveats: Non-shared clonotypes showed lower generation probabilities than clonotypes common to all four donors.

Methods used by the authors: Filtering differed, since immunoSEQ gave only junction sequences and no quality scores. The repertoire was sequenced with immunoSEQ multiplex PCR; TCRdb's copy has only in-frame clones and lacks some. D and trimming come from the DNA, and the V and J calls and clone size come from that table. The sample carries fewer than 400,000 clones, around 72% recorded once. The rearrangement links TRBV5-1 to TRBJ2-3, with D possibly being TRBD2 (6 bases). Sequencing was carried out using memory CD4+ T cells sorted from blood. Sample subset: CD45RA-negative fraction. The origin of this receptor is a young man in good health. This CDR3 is CASLAGPTTDTQYF. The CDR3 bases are TGCGCCAGCCTCGCGGGACCAACCACAGATACGCAGTATTTT.